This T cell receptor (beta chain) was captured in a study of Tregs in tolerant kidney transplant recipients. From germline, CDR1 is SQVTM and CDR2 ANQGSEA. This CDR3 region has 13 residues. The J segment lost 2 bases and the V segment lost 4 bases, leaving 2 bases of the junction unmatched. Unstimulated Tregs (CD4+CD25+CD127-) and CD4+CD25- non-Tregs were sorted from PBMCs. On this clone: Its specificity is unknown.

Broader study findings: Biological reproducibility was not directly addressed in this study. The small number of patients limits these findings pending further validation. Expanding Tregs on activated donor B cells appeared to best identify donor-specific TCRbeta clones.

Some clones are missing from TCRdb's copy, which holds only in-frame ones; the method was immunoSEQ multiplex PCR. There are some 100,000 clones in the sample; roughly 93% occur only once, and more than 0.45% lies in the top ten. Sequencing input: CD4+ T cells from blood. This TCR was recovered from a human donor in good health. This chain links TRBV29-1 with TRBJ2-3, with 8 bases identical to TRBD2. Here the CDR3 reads CSVGGLATDTQYF. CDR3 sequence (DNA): TGCAGCGTTGGCGGACTAGCCACAGATACGCAGTATTTT.